What follows are 11 T cell receptor beta chains derived from one specimen sequenced in a study of blood T cell repertoires in COVID-19. Some clones are missing from TCRdb's copy, which holds only in-frame ones; the method was immunoSEQ multiplex PCR. Seen here are tens of thousands of clones, around 79% observed once, and the top ten hold about 40%. The sample consisted of peripheral blood. The receptors stem from a man aged 65 to 79 with active or convalescent COVID-19.

The chain uses TRBV4-2 and TRBJ2-7; D ambiguous. The CDR3 sequence is 13 residues long. Germline V gene data show CDR1 as LGHNA and CDR2 as YNFKEQ. Trimming shortened V by 1 base and J by 6 bases, and 10 bases separated the two germline ends. CDR3 coding DNA: TGTGCCAGCAGCCAAGCGCTAGTCGGCGAGCAGTACTTC. It specifies CASSQALVGEQYF.

To note about this clone: Additional DNA sequences in this sample encode the identical CDR3. This rearrangement joins TRBV5-1 to TRBJ2-1; 8 positions agree with TRBD2. This CDR3 contains 16 residues. Per the germline V gene, CDR1 is SGHRS and CDR2 is YFSETQ. The V and J ends lost 0 bases and 3 bases, in that order; junction bases with no gene match: 5. CDR3 region: CASSLGSGTNYNEQFF. The CDR3 DNA follows: TGCGCCAGCAGCTTGGGTAGCGGGACGAACTACAATGAGCAGTTCTTC. Supplemented by reference TRBV5-1 and TRBJ2-1, the full variable domain reads KAGVTQTPRYLIKTRGQQVTLSCSPISGHRSVSWYQQTPGQGLQFLFEYFSETQRNKGNFPGRFSGRQFSNSRSEMNVSTLELGDSALYLCASSLGSGTNYNEQFFGPGTRLTVL.

The V call is TRBV11-3, the J call TRBJ2-2; the match to TRBD2 covers 13 bases. Germline V gives CDR1 SGHNT, CDR2 YENEEA. The CDR3 is 16 amino acids. The V segment lost 5 bases and the J segment 4 bases; nucleotides outside the gene matches: 4. In DNA, the CDR3 is TGTGCCAGCAGCCCCGGACTAGCGGGAGCCACCGGGGAGCTGTTTTTT. It yields the protein CASSPGLAGATGELFF.

The chain is built from TRBV7-2 and TRBJ1-1; TRBD1 aligns across 7 bases. In germline, CDR1 is SGHTA, CDR2 FQGNSA. The V gene end was trimmed by 5 bases and the J gene end by 0 bases; junction bases not matched to a gene: 6. The CDR3 is 15 residues long. The CDR3 loop reads CASSPQTGLNTEAFF. The DNA of the CDR3 is TGTGCCAGCAGCCCCCAGACAGGGTTGAACACTGAAGCTTTCTTT.

The chain is built from TRBV19 and TRBJ1-1; D ambiguous. CDR1 is LNHDA and CDR2 is SQIVND in the germline V gene (reference sequence). The CDR3 sequence is 15 residues long. V lost 6 bases, J lost 1 base, and 15 bases lay in between. CDR3 protein: CASRAHGEKNTEAFF. As DNA, the CDR3 is TGTGCCAGTAGGGCACATGGGGAGAAGAACACTGAAGCTTTCTTT.

The J gene is TRBJ2-6, the V gene TRBV19, with 10 bases matching TRBD1. Per germline, CDR1 LNHDA and CDR2 SQIVND (reference sequence). J gave up 0 bases and V 4 bases, and 12 bases lay outside the gene matches. This CDR3 has 20 amino acids. The CDR3 DNA reads TGTGCCAGTAGTACCCTCAGACCGGGACAGGGGTTCTCTGGGGCCAACGTCCTGACTTTC. It translates to CASSTLRPGQGFSGANVLTF. Based on the CDR3 plus reference TRBV19 and TRBJ2-6, the full variable domain is DGGITQSPKYLFRKEGQNVTLSCEQNLNHDAMYWYRQDPGQGLRLIYYSQIVNDFQKGDIAEGYSVSREKKESFPLTVTSAQKNPTAFYLCASSTLRPGQGFSGANVLTFGAGSRLTVL.

The CDR3 DNA follows: TGCGCCAGCAGCTTGGAACTACCTGGAAACACCATATATTTT. Protein sequence: CASSLELPGNTIYF. The chain links TRBV5-1 to TRBJ1-3; D call uncertain. This CDR3 region has 14 residues. Per germline, CDR1 SGHRS and CDR2 YFSETQ. The V end lost 0 bases, the J end lost 2 bases, and 6 bases lay between the germline ends.

The count of this clone is one. The rearrangement joins TRBV19 to TRBJ1-2; a possible D gene is TRBD1 (6 bases). The CDR3 sequence is 15 residues long. Germline CDR1 reads LNHDA; CDR2 reads SQIVND (reference sequence). Trimming left V 4 bases short and J 6 bases short, with 18 bases between. CDR3 DNA sequence: TGTGCCAGTAGTACCTGGGACATTAGGCGGGATGGCTACACCTTC. Translating gives CASSTWDIRRDGYTF. Using reference TRBV19 and TRBJ1-2 for the parts outside the CDR3, the full variable domain is DGGITQSPKYLFRKEGQNVTLSCEQNLNHDAMYWYRQDPGQGLRLIYYSQIVNDFQKGDIAEGYSVSREKKESFPLTVTSAQKNPTAFYLCASSTWDIRRDGYTFGSGTRLTVV.

V is TRBV14 and J is TRBJ2-5; D is perhaps TRBD2 (7 bases). V was cut by 1 base and J by 5 bases, with 20 bases left in between. CDR3 length: 17 residues. Germline values: CDR1 SGHDN, CDR2 FVKESK. The chain's CDR3 is CASSQGTGGSMWETQYF. CDR3 nucleotide sequence: TGTGCCAGCAGCCAAGGAACGGGGGGCTCTATGTGGGAGACCCAGTACTTC.

V usage is TRBV30 and J usage is TRBJ1-2; possibly TRBD1 for D (5 bases). The CDR3 runs to 13 residues. Trimming cost V 1 base and J 0 bases, with 6 bases left between them. Looked up from germline, CDR1 is GTSNPN and CDR2 is SVGIG (reference sequence). CDR3 sequence: CAWSEGANYGYTF. CDR3 DNA sequence: TGTGCCTGGAGTGAAGGGGCTAACTATGGCTACACCTTC.

This clone has only a few counts. This chain connects TRBV6-5 to TRBJ1-6, with a possible D match to TRBD1 (5 bases). Trimming cost V 5 bases and J 10 bases, with 9 bases left between them. This CDR3 region has 12 residues. Looked up from germline, CDR1 is MNHEY and CDR2 is SVGAGI. The CDR3 sequence: CASSQGLSPLHF. The CDR3, as DNA: TGTGCCAGCAGTCAGGGTTTGTCACCCCTCCACTTT.